The 27 T cell receptor beta chains presented below share a single source sample, sequenced in a study of T-cell memory formation after mild COVID-19 (dated by TCRdb to the early 2020s). Libraries came from 5' RACE. Sequenced using an Illumina NovaSeq 6000. Starting from the raw public reads, TCRdb applied fastp trimming at Q25, assembled clones with MiXCR and retained in-frame beta chains. Here each entry gathers all rows of one CDR3 protein and keeps the most common genes and DNA. This sample is represented by approximately 110,000 distinct CDR3 sequences; approximately 22% of them were singletons. The ten largest account for around 41% of the sample. The material sequenced was PBMCs or a T cell subset sorted from them (not recorded which). These receptors originate from a man aged 18-30 years who had mild COVID-19 (a few samples of this study predate the infection). The sample titles of this study are shuffled in the database, so cell type and time point are left out; the donor was told from shared clones.

This clonotype has more than one count but fewer than ten. This chain connects TRBV5-1 to TRBJ1-4; 7 bases map to TRBD1. CDR1 and CDR2 from the germline V gene are SGHRS and YFSETQ. Trimming took 3 bases from V and 5 from J; bases not matched to a gene: 4. This CDR3 has 14 residues. The CDR3 loop reads CASSSGQRNEKLFF. The CDR3 nucleotides read TGCGCCAGCAGCTCGGGACAGCGGAATGAAAAACTGTTTTTT.

The CDR3 loop reads CASSLWQNRNEKLFF. CDR3 coding DNA: TGTGCCAGCAGCTTATGGCAGAATCGTAATGAAAAACTGTTTTTT. The J gene is TRBJ1-4, the V gene TRBV7-9; D remains ambiguous. Germline V gene lookup returns CDR1 SEHNR and CDR2 FQNEAQ (reference sequence). Trimming cost V 2 bases and J 4 bases, with 11 bases left between them. The CDR3 consists of 15 residues. The variable domain in full, completed from reference TRBV7-9 and TRBJ1-4, reads DTGVSQNPRHKITKRGQNVTFRCDPISEHNRLYWYRQTLGQGPEFLTYFQNEAQLEKSRLLSDRFSAERPKGSFSTLEIQRTEQGDSAMYLCASSLWQNRNEKLFFGSGTQLSVL.

The chain has TRBV28 and TRBJ2-2; 11 bases align to TRBD2. This CDR3 spans 16 amino acids. Germline V gene sequence: CDR1 MDHEN, CDR2 SYDVKM. With 1 base clipped from V and 3 bases from J, the junction kept 1 base outside the gene matches. The CDR3 bases are TGTGCCAGCAGTTTATTGACTAGCGGGGACACCGGGGAGCTGTTTTTT. It yields the protein CASSLLTSGDTGELFF.

The chain recombines TRBV20-1 with TRBJ1-2, with TRBD1 as a possible D gene (5 bases). The CDR3 has 14 amino acids. CDR1 is DFQATT, CDR2 SNEGSKA, per germline (reference sequence). Trimming removed 2 bases at V and 2 bases at J, with 12 bases between. This CDR3 is CSARLLGPNYGYTF. In nucleotides, the CDR3 is TGCAGTGCTAGACTCCTGGGGCCGAACTATGGCTACACCTTC.

CDR3 loop: CASSLGQGSTGELFF. The CDR3 region has the DNA TGTGCCAGCAGCCTCGGACAGGGAAGCACCGGGGAGCTGTTTTTT. V gene TRBV7-2 combines with J gene TRBJ2-2, with TRBD1 matching 8 bases. The CDR3 covers 15 residues. Trimming at V came to 5 bases and at J to 4 bases, leaving 6 bases not matched to a gene. From germline, CDR1 is SGHTA and CDR2 FQGNSA.

The CDR3 sequence is CASSPGILTEAFF. The CDR3 nucleotides are TGCGCCAGCAGTCCTGGCATCCTCACTGAAGCTTTCTTT. The chain employs TRBV23-1 and TRBJ1-1; D gene unclear. TRBV23-1 is filed as an ORF, its function uncertain. V was clipped by 4 bases and J by 4 bases, with 10 bases between them. This CDR3 is 13 amino acids long.

The chain joins TRBV6-5 to TRBJ1-2, with a possible D match to TRBD1 (5 bases). The V gene lost 7 bases and the J gene lost 6 bases, with 15 bases spanning the gap. Germline assignment: CDR1 MNHEY and CDR2 SVGAGI. The CDR3 is made up of 13 amino acids. This CDR3 is CASNARGNNGYTF. CDR3 bases: TGTGCCAGCAACGCCCGGGGGAACAATGGCTACACCTTC.

The chain carries TRBV12-3 or TRBV12-4 and TRBJ2-6, with D unclear. This CDR3 comprises 15 residues. The germline V and J ends were trimmed by 3 bases and 1 base, with 7 bases remaining between them. As DNA, the CDR3 is TGTGCCAGCAGTTTTCTAGGGTCTGGGGCCAACGTCCTGACTTTC. Protein product: CASSFLGSGANVLTF.

The chain employs TRBV28 and TRBJ2-7; 9 nucleotides align to TRBD2. V was pared by 5 bases and J by 7 bases, with 18 bases of the junction left unmatched. The CDR3 runs 17 residues. Looked up from germline, CDR1 is MDHEN and CDR2 is SYDVKM. Here the CDR3 reads CASSARGLRGGSGEQYV. In DNA form, the CDR3 reads TGTGCCAGCAGTGCCCGGGGTTTGCGGGGGGGCTCGGGGGAGCAGTACGTC.

The V gene is TRBV3-1, the J gene TRBJ1-1, with D possibly being TRBD1 (6 bases). Germline V gene lookup returns CDR1 LGHDT and CDR2 YNNKEL (reference sequence). V lost 1 base, J lost 4 bases, and 19 bases lay in between. This CDR3 is built from 17 residues. The CDR3 protein is CASSQGYYREFGTEAFF. The CDR3 DNA reads TGTGCCAGCAGCCAAGGATATTACAGGGAATTTGGCACTGAAGCTTTCTTT.

This chain joins TRBV11-2 and TRBJ2-3, with D unresolved. Trimming took off 0 bases at V and 3 bases at J, with 10 bases between the two ends. Germline V gene sequence: CDR1 SGHAT, CDR2 FQNNGV. This CDR3 has 15 residues. The CDR3 region is CASSLDPRPTDTQYF. Written as DNA, the CDR3 is TGTGCCAGCAGCTTAGATCCGCGACCAACAGATACGCAGTATTTT.

This chain connects TRBV27 to TRBJ2-3; 7 nucleotides align to TRBD1. The CDR3 sequence is 13 residues long. Germline V CDR1 and CDR2: MNHEY, SMNVEV (reference sequence). Trimming at V came to 8 bases and at J to 4 bases, leaving 6 bases not matched to a gene. This chain's CDR3 is CASGPGTADTQYF. The CDR3 coding sequence is TGTGCCAGCGGCCCCGGGACAGCAGATACGCAGTATTTT.

This chain uses TRBV4-1 with TRBJ1-4, with 7 bases lining up with TRBD1. After removal of 1 base from V and 0 bases from J, the junction contained 5 bases not matched to a gene. The CDR3 has 17 amino acids. Germline CDR1 and CDR2: MGHRA and YSYEKL. The CDR3: CASSQAGGLATNEKLFF. CDR3 nucleotide sequence: TGCGCCAGCAGCCAAGCAGGGGGTCTTGCAACTAATGAAAAACTGTTTTTT.

The rearrangement uses TRBV6-5 and TRBJ1-6; 9 bases match TRBD1. Looked up from germline, CDR1 is MNHEY and CDR2 is SVGAGI. The V segment lost 2 bases and the J segment 6 bases; nucleotides outside the gene matches: 8. CDR3 size: 17 residues. CDR3 DNA: TGTGCCAGCAGTTACCTCCGGGACAGGGTCCGTAATTCACCCCTCCACTTT. Translated, it gives CASSYLRDRVRNSPLHF.

This clonotype was counted many times. The V and J genes are TRBV29-1 and TRBJ1-1; 7 bases are shared with TRBD1. The CDR3 runs to 12 residues. J was trimmed by 4 bases and V by 4 bases; bases with no gene match: 3. Germline V gene sequence: CDR1 SQVTM, CDR2 ANQGSEA. This CDR3 reads CSVVPGGTEAFF. The CDR3 bases are TGCAGCGTTGTACCAGGGGGCACTGAAGCTTTCTTT.

This clonotype was observed a few times. V usage is TRBV6-2 or TRBV6-3 and J usage is TRBJ2-3; 14 bases agree with TRBD2. Germline V gene sequence: CDR1 MNHEY, CDR2 SVGEGT. Trimming cost V 3 bases and J 6 bases; bases outside gene matches: 5. This CDR3 has 16 residues. CDR3 amino acids: CASSYPGLAGVDTQYF. The CDR3 DNA reads TGTGCCAGCAGTTATCCGGGACTAGCGGGGGTTGATACGCAGTATTTT.

This clonotype was counted a few times. The chain joins TRBV9 to TRBJ2-1, with D possibly matching TRBD2 (6 bases). Germline values: CDR1 SGDLS, CDR2 YYNGEE. V dropped 3 bases and J dropped 0 bases, with 16 bases sitting between them. The CDR3 contains 17 residues. CDR3: CASSEFSGLSSYNEQFF. DNA of the CDR3: TGTGCCAGCAGCGAATTCAGCGGGTTGAGCTCCTACAATGAGCAGTTCTTC.

This clonotype appeared a few times. The chain links TRBV9 to TRBJ2-5; D is unclear. CDR1 is SGDLS and CDR2 is YYNGEE in the germline V gene. V gave up 4 bases and J gave up 3 bases, with 10 bases separating them. The CDR3 consists of 13 residues. The CDR3 DNA reads TGTGCCAGCAGCTCGCCTCTAGAAGAGACCCAGTACTTC. Translated: CASSSPLEETQYF.

This clonotype was observed a handful of times. The chain has TRBV6-5 and TRBJ1-2; TRBD1 agrees at 10 bases. The CDR3 runs 14 residues. CDR1 is MNHEY, CDR2 SVGAGI, per germline. With V trimmed by 6 bases and J by 4 bases, 5 bases remained unmatched. The CDR3 sequence is CASSRQGASYGYTF. The CDR3 DNA sequence: TGTGCCAGCAGCCGACAGGGGGCGAGCTATGGCTACACCTTC.

Many counts were recorded for this clonotype. This chain uses TRBV7-8 with TRBJ2-1; the D is unclear. Germline-derived CDR1 and CDR2 are SGHVS and FQNEAQ. This CDR3 is built from 13 residues. The ends were cut back, 5 bases at V and 5 bases at J, with 10 bases in the middle. The CDR3 loop reads CASSAWINNEQFF. The CDR3 DNA reads TGTGCCAGCAGCGCCTGGATCAACAATGAGCAGTTCTTC.

The chain recombines TRBV12-3 or TRBV12-4 with TRBJ2-7, with D maybe TRBD2 (5 bases). The CDR3 is 14 amino acids. Trimming shortened V by 5 bases and J by 6 bases, and 17 bases separated the two germline ends. The CDR3 protein is CASSPRLSRGEQYF. As DNA, the CDR3 is TGTGCCAGCAGTCCACGTTTGTCCCGGGGCGAGCAGTACTTC.

This chain joins TRBV19 and TRBJ2-2; D may be TRBD1 (5 bases). The CDR3 has 13 residues. Germline V CDR1 and CDR2: LNHDA, SQIVND (reference sequence). V was trimmed by 3 bases and J by 6 bases, leaving 8 bases between them. The CDR3 reads CASSIRAAGELFF. The DNA for the CDR3 is TGTGCCAGTAGTATCAGGGCTGCCGGGGAGCTGTTTTTT.

This clonotype was seen more than once but under ten times. The chain employs TRBV6-5 and TRBJ2-3, with D maybe TRBD1 (6 bases). Germline loops: CDR1 MNHEY, CDR2 SVGAGI. The CDR3 has 14 residues. V was cut by 2 bases and J by 7 bases, with 13 bases left in between. The CDR3 loop is CASSYRQGLNTQYF. The CDR3 DNA follows: TGTGCCAGCAGTTACCGGCAGGGGCTGAATACGCAGTATTTT.

This chain links TRBV4-3 with TRBJ2-1; 8 bases fit TRBD1. Germline assignment: CDR1 LGHNA and CDR2 YSLEER. The CDR3 sequence is 15 residues long. The J segment lost 4 bases and the V segment lost 2 bases, leaving 4 bases of the junction unmatched. The CDR3 protein is CASSQLTGGYNEQFF. CDR3 DNA: TGCGCCAGCAGCCAACTCACAGGGGGATACAATGAGCAGTTCTTC.

V is TRBV3-2 and J is TRBJ2-5; TRBD1 is taken as the D call from the table, unchecked against the DNA. TRBV3-2 constitutes a pseudogene. CDR3 length equals 14 residues. The CDR3 DNA is TGTGCCAGCAGCCAAGGACAGGGGGAAGAGACCCAGTACTTC. Protein: CASSQGQGEETQYF.

This clonotype has only a few counts. V is TRBV12-3 or TRBV12-4 and J is TRBJ2-5, with D tentatively TRBD1 (6 bases). Trimming pared 4 bases from V and 2 bases from J, leaving 11 bases between. The CDR3 sequence is 14 residues long. CDR3 residues: CASSSRQEQETQYF. The CDR3, as DNA: TGTGCCAGCAGTTCTCGACAGGAACAAGAGACCCAGTACTTC.

This clonotype occurred a few times. J is TRBJ2-3 and V is TRBV11-3; D may be TRBD1 or TRBD2 (6 bases each). The germline gives CDR1 SGHNT, CDR2 YENEEA. Trimming took off 5 bases at V and 6 bases at J, with 21 bases between the two ends. CDR3 size: 16 residues. The CDR3 region is CASSATLGGSMDTQYF. CDR3 DNA: TGTGCCAGCAGCGCAACCCTAGGGGGGTCGATGGATACGCAGTATTTT.